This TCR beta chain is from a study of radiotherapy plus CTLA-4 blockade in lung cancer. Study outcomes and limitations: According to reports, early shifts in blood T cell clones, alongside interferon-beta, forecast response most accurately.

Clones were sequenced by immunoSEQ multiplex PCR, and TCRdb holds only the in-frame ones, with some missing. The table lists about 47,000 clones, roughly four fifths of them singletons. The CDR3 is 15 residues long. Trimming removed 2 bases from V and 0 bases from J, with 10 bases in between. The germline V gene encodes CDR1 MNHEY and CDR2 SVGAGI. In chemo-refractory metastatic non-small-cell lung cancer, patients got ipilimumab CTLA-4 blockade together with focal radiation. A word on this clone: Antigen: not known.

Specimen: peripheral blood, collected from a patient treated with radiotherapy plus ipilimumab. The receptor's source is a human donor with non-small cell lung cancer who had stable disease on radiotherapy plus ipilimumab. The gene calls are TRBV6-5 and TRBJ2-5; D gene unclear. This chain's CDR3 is CASSYRQKYQETQYF. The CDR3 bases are TGTGCCAGCAGTTACAGGCAGAAGTACCAAGAGACCCAGTACTTC.